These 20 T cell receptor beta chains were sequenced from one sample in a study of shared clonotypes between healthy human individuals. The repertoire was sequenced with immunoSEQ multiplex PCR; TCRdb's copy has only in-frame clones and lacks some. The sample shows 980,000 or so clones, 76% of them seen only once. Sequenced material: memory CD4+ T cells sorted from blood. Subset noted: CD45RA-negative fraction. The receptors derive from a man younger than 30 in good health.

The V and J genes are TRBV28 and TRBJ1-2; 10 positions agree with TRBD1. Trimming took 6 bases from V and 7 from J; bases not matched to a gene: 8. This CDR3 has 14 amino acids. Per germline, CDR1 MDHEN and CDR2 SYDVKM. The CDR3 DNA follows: TGTGCCAGCAGCGCAAGACAGGGGGCTGCTGGCTACACCTTC. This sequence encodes CASSARQGAAGYTF.

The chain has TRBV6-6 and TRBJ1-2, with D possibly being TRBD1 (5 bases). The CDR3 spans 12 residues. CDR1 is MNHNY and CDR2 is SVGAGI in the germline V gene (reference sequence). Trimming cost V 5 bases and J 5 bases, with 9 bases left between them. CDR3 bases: TGTGCCAGCAGTAGGGACGGTTATGGCTACACCTTC. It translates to CASSRDGYGYTF.

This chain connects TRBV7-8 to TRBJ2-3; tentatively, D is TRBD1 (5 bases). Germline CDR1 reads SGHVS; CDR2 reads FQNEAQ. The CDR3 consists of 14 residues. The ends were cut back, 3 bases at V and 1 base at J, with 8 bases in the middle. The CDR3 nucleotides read TGTGCCAGCAGCTTTGGACATCGCACAGATACGCAGTATTTT. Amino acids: CASSFGHRTDTQYF. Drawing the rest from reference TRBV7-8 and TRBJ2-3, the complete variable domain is GAGVSQSPRYKVAKRGQDVALRCDPISGHVSLFWYQQALGQGPEFLTYFQNEAQLDKSGLPSDRFFAERPEGSVSTLKIQRTQQEDSAVYLCASSFGHRTDTQYFGPGTRLTVL.

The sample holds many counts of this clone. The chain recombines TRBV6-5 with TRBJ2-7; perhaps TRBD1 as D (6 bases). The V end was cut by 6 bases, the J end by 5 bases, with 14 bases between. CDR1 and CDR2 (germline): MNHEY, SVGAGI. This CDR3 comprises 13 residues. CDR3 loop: CASRRAQGHEQYF. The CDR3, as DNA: TGTGCCAGCAGAAGGGCCCAGGGGCACGAGCAGTACTTC.

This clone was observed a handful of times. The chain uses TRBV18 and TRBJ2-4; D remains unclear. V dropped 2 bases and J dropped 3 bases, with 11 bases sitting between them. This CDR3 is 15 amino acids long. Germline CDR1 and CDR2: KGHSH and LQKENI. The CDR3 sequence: CASSPGVLGKNIQYF. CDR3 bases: TGTGCCAGCTCACCAGGGGTTTTAGGCAAAAACATTCAGTACTTC.

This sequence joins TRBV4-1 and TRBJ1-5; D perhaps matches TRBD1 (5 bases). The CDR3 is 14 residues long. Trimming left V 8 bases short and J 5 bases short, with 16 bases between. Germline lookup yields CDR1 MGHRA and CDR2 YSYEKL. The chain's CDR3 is CASAIQDTDQPQHF. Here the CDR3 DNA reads TGCGCCAGCGCAATCCAGGACACCGATCAGCCCCAGCATTTT.

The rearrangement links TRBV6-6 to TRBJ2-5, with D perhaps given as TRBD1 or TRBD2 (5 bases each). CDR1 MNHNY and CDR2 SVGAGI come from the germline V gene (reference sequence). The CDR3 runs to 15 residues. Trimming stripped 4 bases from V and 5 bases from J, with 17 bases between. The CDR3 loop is CASSSTGTRGETQYF. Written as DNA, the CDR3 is TGTGCCAGCAGTTCCACCGGGACCAGAGGGGAGACCCAGTACTTC.

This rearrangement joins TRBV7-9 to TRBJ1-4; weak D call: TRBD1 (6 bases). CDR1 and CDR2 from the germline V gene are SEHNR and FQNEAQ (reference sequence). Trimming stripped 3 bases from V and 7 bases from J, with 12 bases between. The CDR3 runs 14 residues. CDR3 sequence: CASSFGQGSEKLFF. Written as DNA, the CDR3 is TGTGCCAGCAGCTTCGGCCAGGGGAGTGAAAAACTGTTTTTT.

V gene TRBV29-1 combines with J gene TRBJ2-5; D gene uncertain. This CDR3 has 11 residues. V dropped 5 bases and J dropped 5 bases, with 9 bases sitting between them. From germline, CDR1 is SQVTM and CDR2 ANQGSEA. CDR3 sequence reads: CSVPQGETQYF. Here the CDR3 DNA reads TGCAGCGTTCCCCAAGGGGAGACCCAGTACTTC.

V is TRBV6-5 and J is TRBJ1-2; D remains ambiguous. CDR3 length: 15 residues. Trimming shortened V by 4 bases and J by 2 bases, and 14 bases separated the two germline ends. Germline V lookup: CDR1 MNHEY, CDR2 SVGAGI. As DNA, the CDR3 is TGTGCCAGCAGTTCCACCTCGGCCACCAACTATGGCTACACCTTC. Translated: CASSSTSATNYGYTF.

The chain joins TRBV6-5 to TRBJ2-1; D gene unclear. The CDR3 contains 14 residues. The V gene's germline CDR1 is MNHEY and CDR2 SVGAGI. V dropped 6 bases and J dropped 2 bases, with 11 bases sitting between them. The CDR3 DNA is TGTGCCAGCAGGCCCCTGTTCCCCTACAATGAGCAGTTCTTC. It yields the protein CASRPLFPYNEQFF.

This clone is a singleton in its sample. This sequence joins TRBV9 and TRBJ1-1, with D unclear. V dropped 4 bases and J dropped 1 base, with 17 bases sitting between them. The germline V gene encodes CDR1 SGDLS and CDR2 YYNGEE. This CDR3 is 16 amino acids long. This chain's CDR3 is CASSRQERVSNTEAFF. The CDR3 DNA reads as TGTGCCAGCAGCCGCCAGGAGAGGGTCTCGAACACTGAAGCTTTCTTT.

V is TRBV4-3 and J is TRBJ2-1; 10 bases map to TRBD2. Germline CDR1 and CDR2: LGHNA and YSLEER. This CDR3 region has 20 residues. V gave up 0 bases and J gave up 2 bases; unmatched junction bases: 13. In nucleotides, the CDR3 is TGCGCCAGCAGCCAAGATTTTGGGACTAGCGCTAATCCCGCCTACAATGAGCAGTTCTTC. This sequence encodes CASSQDFGTSANPAYNEQFF.

The DNA for the CDR3 is TGCGCCAGCAGCACCTTACTAGCGGGGATCACAGATACGCAGTATTTT. Amino acids: CASSTLLAGITDTQYF. The rearrangement joins TRBV5-1 to TRBJ2-3, with TRBD2 matching over 10 bases. The ends lost 4 bases at V and 2 bases at J; junction bases unmatched: 7. This CDR3 has 16 amino acids. Germline-derived CDR1 and CDR2 are SGHRS and YFSETQ.

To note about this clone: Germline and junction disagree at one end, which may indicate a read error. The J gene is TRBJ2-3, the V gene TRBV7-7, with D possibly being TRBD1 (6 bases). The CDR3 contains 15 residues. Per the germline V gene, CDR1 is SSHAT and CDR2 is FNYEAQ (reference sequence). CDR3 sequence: CASSQGIGSTDTQYF. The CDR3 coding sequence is TGTGCTAGCAGCCAGGGGATTGGGAGCACAGATACGCAGTATTTT.

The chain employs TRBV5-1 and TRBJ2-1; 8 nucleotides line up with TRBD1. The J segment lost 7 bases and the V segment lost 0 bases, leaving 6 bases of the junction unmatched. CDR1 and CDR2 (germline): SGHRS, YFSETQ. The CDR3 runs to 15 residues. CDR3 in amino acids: CASSLAGQGLNEQFF. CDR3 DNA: TGCGCCAGCAGCTTGGCAGGACAGGGTTTGAATGAGCAGTTCTTC.

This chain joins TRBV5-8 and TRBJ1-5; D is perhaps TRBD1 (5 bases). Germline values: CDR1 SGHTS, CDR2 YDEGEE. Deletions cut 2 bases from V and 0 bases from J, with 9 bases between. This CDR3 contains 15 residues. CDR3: CASSFRGDSNQPQHF. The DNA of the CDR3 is TGTGCCAGCAGCTTTCGGGGGGATAGCAATCAGCCCCAGCATTTT.

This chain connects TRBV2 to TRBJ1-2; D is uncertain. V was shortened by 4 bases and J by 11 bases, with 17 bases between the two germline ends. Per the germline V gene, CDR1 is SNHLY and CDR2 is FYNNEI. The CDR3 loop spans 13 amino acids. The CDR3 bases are TGTGCCAGCAGTGCGAATCCCCAGGCAGTTTACACCTTC. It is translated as CASSANPQAVYTF.

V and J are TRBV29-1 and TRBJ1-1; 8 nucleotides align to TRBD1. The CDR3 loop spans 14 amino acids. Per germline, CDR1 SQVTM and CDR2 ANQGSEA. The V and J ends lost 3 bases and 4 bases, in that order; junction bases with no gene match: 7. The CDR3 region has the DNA TGCAGCGTTGATAAAACAGGGGGGGGCACTGAAGCTTTCTTT. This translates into CSVDKTGGGTEAFF.

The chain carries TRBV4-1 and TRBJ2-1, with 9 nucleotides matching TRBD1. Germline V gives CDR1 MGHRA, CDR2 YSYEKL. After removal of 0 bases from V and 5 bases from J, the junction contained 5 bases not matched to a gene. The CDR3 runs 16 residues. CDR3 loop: CASSQDSTGGNNEQFF. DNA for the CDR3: TGCGCCAGCAGCCAAGATTCGACAGGGGGAAACAATGAGCAGTTCTTC.